This T cell receptor beta chain was identified during a study of shared clonotypes between healthy human individuals. The CDR3 consists of 15 residues. Germline CDR1 reads MNHEY; CDR2 reads SVGAGI. V lost 5 bases and J 3 bases, leaving 13 bases between the germline ends. Of note for this clone: The antigen remains undetermined.

Generated by immunoSEQ multiplex PCR, the TCRdb table keeps only in-frame clones and is missing some. The sample holds 2 million to 2.5 million clones, 90% to 95% seen once. Each donor was a Caucasian adult residing in Nashville, Tennessee. Overall study findings and caveats: The authors sampled blood alone, and tissue repertoires likely differ.

The V gene is TRBV6-5, the J gene TRBJ2-2; D may be TRBD1 or TRBD2 (6 bases each). The receptor was derived from a man aged 18-30 years in good health. Some clones in this sample may be carry-over from other donors' samples. The source material was naive CD4+ T cells from PBMCs. The subset was: CD45RA+ positively selected. The CDR3 is CASSHNRDYTGELFF. The CDR3, as DNA: TGTGCCAGCAGTCACAACAGGGACTACACCGGGGAGCTGTTTTTT.